This is a list of T cell receptor beta chains from one sample in a study of vaccination and CD4 T cells after COVID-19. For these TCRs, the target antigens are not known. One entry per CDR3 protein results from TCRdb running MiXCR on the PCR reads. The data hold under 25,000 distinct CDR3 sequences, with 23% observed a single time. The sequencing sample was made of cultured CD4+ T cells from blood. Receptor source: a human donor with COVID-19. Each CDR3 is given with its conserved first and last residue. D genes are given only for firm matches. Some rows have no size entry. The others give once, few or many, or a class for an expanded clone.

clone size	D gene	J gene	V gene	CDR3 protein	CDR3 DNA
-	-	TRBJ2-7	TRBV6-2/TRBV6-3	CASSYDLLGRGSSYEQYF	TGTGCCAGCAGTTACGATCTGCTGGGGCGGGGTAGCTCCTACGAGCAGTACTTC
few	-	TRBJ1-3	TRBV4-1	CASSRGTAGNTIYF	TGCGCCAGCAGCCGCGGGACGGCTGGAAACACCATATATTTT
-	-	TRBJ2-2	TRBV11-3	CASSLRVWTGELFF	TGTGCCAGCAGCTTGAGGGTCTGGACCGGGGAGCTGTTTTTT
few	-	TRBJ2-3	TRBV6-5	CASSYSILVVSDTQYF	TGTGCCAGCAGTTACTCGATCCTCGTCGTATCAGATACGCAGTATTTT
-	TRBD1	TRBJ2-5	TRBV11-1	CASSFPGQGVETQYF	TGTGCCAGCAGCTTCCCGGGACAGGGAGTAGAGACCCAGTACTTC
few	TRBD2	TRBJ2-2	TRBV20-1	CSARVSSGAPNTGELFF	TGCAGTGCTAGAGTTTCTAGCGGGGCCCCGAACACCGGGGAGCTGTTTTTT
-	-	TRBJ2-4	TRBV20-1	CSAHPTRSQNIQYF	TGCAGTGCCCATCCGACTAGGAGCCAAAACATTCAGTACTTC
-	TRBD2	TRBJ2-1	TRBV20-1	CSAISFSGTSGGRSSYNEQFF	TGCAGTGCTATTAGCTTTTCCGGGACTAGCGGGGGGAGGAGCTCCTACAATGAGCAGTTCTTC
-	TRBD2	TRBJ2-5	TRBV5-4	CASSLGTSGTRVTQYF	TGTGCCAGCAGCTTGGGGACTAGCGGCACCCGTGTGACCCAGTACTTC
few	TRBD1	TRBJ2-7	TRBV11-1	CASSTTGAAYEQYF	TGTGCCAGCAGCACAACAGGGGCGGCCTACGAGCAGTACTTC
-	-	TRBJ2-1	TRBV6-1	CASSGLSAYNEQFF	TGTGCCAGCAGCGGGTTGTCGGCCTACAATGAGCAGTTCTTC
-	-	TRBJ2-7	TRBV7-2	CASSLGTRYEQYF	TGTGCCAGCAGCCTCGGGACACGCTACGAGCAGTACTTC
-	-	TRBJ2-7	TRBV27	CASRAPGPYEQYF	TGTGCCAGCAGAGCCCCAGGCCCCTACGAGCAGTACTTC
few	-	TRBJ1-2	TRBV14	CASSQDLGPGYTF	TGTGCCAGCAGCCAAGATCTCGGTCCTGGCTACACCTTC
medium-sized	-	TRBJ1-2	TRBV20-1	CSARFPEGNYGYTF	TGCAGTGCTAGATTTCCGGAGGGAAACTATGGCTACACCTTC
few	-	TRBJ2-6	TRBV4-1	CASSQGPASGANVLTF	TGCGCCAGCAGCCAAGGGCCGGCCTCTGGGGCCAACGTCCTGACTTTC
-	TRBD1	TRBJ2-2	TRBV18	CASSPLGQGNTGELFF	TGTGCCAGCTCACCATTGGGACAGGGTAACACCGGGGAGCTGTTTTTT
-	-	TRBJ2-7	TRBV27	CASSTPRDGFSYEQYF	TGTGCCAGCTCTACACCTAGGGACGGGTTCTCCTACGAGCAGTACTTC
-	TRBD2	TRBJ2-1	TRBV20-1	CSAPTPTSWNEQFF	TGCAGTGCTCCTACACCGACTAGCTGGAATGAGCAGTTCTTC
-	TRBD1	TRBJ1-2	TRBV9	CASSAGTAVVRGYTF	TGTGCCAGCAGCGCCGGGACAGCGGTTGTTAGGGGCTACACCTTC
medium-sized	-	TRBJ1-5	TRBV29-1	CSARDNYNQPQHF	TGCAGCGCCCGGGACAACTACAATCAGCCCCAGCATTTT
-	TRBD1	TRBJ2-2	TRBV25-1	CASRPSGGDRGTGELFF	TGTGCCAGCAGACCATCAGGGGGGGACAGGGGTACCGGGGAGCTGTTTTTT
few	-	TRBJ2-1	TRBV6-5	CASSHSRNYNEQFF	TGTGCCAGCAGTCATTCGAGAAACTACAATGAGCAGTTCTTC
-	TRBD2	TRBJ2-7	TRBV10-3	CAITASGTYEQYF	TGTGCCATCACCGCTAGCGGTACGTACGAGCAGTACTTC
-	TRBD1	TRBJ1-2	TRBV25-1	CASSLGQVAGYTF	TGTGCCAGCAGTCTCGGACAGGTGGCTGGCTACACCTTC
-	TRBD2	TRBJ2-1	TRBV7-2	CASSITSGGAYEQFF	TGTGCCAGCAGCATAACTAGCGGGGGGGCCTATGAGCAGTTCTTC
-	TRBD1	TRBJ2-7	TRBV12-3/TRBV12-4	CASSHRGEKSYEQYF	TGTGCCAGCAGTCACAGGGGGGAAAAGTCCTACGAGCAGTACTTC
-	-	TRBJ2-5	TRBV12-3/TRBV12-4	CASSRAGAQETQYF	TGTGCCAGCAGTCGCGCGGGTGCCCAAGAGACCCAGTACTTC
-	TRBD2	TRBJ2-1	TRBV20-1	CSARAGLAGFSQFF	TGCAGTGCTAGAGCAGGACTAGCGGGATTTTCGCAGTTCTTC
few	-	TRBJ1-2	TRBV28	CASGKGPTINYGYTF	TGTGCCAGCGGGAAGGGACCGACAATTAACTATGGCTACACCTTC
few	-	TRBJ2-5	TRBV24-1	CATSDLRGQAGQETQYF	TGTGCCACCAGTGATTTGCGGGGGCAGGCGGGCCAAGAGACCCAGTACTTC
-	-	TRBJ2-3	TRBV7-8	CASSSTQRTLGTDTQYF	TGTGCCAGCAGCTCCACCCAACGGACCCTGGGCACAGATACGCAGTATTTT
few	-	TRBJ1-5	TRBV7-3	CASSFPLQPQHF	TGTGCCAGCAGCTTCCCCCTCCAGCCCCAGCATTTT
medium-sized	-	TRBJ2-2	TRBV7-8	CASEAIGELFF	TGTGCCAGCGAGGCGATCGGGGAGCTGTTTTTT
-	-	TRBJ1-2	TRBV6-2/TRBV6-3	CASSYRGATYGYTF	TGTGCCAGCAGTTACCGGGGCGCTACCTATGGCTACACCTTC